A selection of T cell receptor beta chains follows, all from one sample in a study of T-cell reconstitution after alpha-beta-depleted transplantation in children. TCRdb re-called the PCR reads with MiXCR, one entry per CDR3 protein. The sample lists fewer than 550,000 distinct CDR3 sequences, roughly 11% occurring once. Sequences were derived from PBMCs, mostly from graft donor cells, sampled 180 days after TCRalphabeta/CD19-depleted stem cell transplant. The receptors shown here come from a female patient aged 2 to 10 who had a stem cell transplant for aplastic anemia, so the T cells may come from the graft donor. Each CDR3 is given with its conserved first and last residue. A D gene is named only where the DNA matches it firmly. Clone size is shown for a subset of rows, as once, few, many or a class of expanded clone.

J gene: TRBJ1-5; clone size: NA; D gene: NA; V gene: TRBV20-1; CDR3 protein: CSASRTVSQPQHF; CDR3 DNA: TGCAGTGCTAGCCGGACAGTTTCCCAGCCCCAGCATTTT
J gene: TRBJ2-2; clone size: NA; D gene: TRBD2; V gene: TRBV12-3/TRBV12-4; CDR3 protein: CASSPQLRVTGRGTGELFF; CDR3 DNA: TGTGCCAGCAGTCCACAACTTCGGGTCACCGGGCGGGGGACCGGGGAGCTGTTTTTT
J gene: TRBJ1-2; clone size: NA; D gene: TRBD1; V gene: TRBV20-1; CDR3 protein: CSWGGGQGANYGYTF; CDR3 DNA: TGCAGCTGGGGGGGGGGACAGGGCGCTAACTATGGCTACACCTTC
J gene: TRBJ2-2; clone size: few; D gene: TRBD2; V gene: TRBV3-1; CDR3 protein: CASSRSGSGGTGELFF; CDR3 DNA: TGTGCCAGCAGCCGAAGCGGGAGTGGGGGCACCGGGGAGCTGTTTTTT
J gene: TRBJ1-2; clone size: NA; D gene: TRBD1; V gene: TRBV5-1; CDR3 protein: CASSLIKGTGTYGYTF; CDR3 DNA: TGCGCCAGCAGCTTGATCAAGGGGACAGGGACCTATGGCTACACCTTC
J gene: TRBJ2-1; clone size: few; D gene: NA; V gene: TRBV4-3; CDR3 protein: CASSQGLEQFF; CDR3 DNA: TGCGCCAGCAGCCAGGGGCTTGAGCAGTTCTTC
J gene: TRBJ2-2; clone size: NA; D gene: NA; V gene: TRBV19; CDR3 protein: CASSIFGATGELFF; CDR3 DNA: TGTGCCAGTAGTATTTTTGGGGCCACCGGGGAGCTGTTTTTT
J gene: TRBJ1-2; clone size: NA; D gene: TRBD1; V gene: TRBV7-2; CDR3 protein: CASSRSSGTDYGYTF; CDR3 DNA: TGTGCCAGCAGCCGATCTTCCGGGACAGACTATGGCTACACCTTC
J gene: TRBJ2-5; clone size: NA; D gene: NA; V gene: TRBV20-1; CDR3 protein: CSAGGGETQYF; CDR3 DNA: TGCAGTGCCGGAGGGGGTGAGACCCAGTACTTC
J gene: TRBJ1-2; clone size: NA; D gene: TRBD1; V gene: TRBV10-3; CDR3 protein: CAISTGGGGYTF; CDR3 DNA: TGTGCCATCAGTACAGGGGGCGGTGGCTACACCTTC
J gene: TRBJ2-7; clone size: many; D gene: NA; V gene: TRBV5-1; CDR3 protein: CASSPDNYEQYF; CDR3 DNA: TGCGCCAGCAGCCCTGACAACTACGAGCAGTACTTC
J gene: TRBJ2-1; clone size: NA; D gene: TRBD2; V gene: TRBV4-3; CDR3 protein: CASSQGLAGDEQFF; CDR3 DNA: TGCGCCAGCAGCCAGGGACTAGCGGGAGATGAGCAGTTCTTC
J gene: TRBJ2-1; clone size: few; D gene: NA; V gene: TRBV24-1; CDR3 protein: CATSSAETYNEQFF; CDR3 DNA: TGTGCCACCAGTTCTGCGGAGACCTACAATGAGCAGTTCTTC
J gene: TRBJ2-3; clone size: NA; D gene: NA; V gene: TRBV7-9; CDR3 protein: CASSLGAGFTDTQYF; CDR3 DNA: TGTGCCAGCAGCTTAGGGGCAGGATTTACAGATACGCAGTATTTT
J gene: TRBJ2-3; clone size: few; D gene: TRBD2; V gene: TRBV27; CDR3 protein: CATTARTSGSSFTDTQYF; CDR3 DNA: TGTGCCACCACGGCTCGGACTAGCGGGAGTAGTTTTACAGATACGCAGTATTTT
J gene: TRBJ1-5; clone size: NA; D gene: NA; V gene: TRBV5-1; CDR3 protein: CASSFDGGNQPQHF; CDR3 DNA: TGCGCCAGCAGCTTCGATGGGGGCAATCAGCCCCAGCATTTT
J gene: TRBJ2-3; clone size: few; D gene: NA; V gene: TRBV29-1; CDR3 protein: CSVESGKEPGPQYF; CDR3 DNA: TGCAGCGTTGAATCTGGGAAAGAACCGGGACCGCAGTATTTT
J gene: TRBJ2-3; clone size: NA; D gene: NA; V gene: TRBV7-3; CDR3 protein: CASSSRRDTQYF; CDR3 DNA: TGTGCCAGCAGCTCCCGCCGAGATACGCAGTATTTT